Listed below are T cell receptor beta chains from one sample, sequenced in a study of blood T cell repertoires in COVID-19. Only in-frame clones appear in the TCRdb table, and some are missing; sequencing was by immunoSEQ multiplex PCR. The table lists just over 300,000 clones, around 91% of them singletons. The sample consisted of PBMCs or T cells enriched from blood (not recorded which). The receptors shown here come from a woman younger than 30 with acute COVID-19. Both conserved end residues are part of each CDR3. Each record gives: clone size, D gene, V gene, J gene, CDR3 protein, CDR3 DNA. The D gene is left open where the match is weak. Some rows mark clone size as missing; the rest say once, few, many or name a class of expanded clone.

NA	NA	TRBV19	TRBJ1-6	CASSNGGPTPLHF	TGTGCCAGTAGTAACGGCGGCCCCACGCCCCTCCACTTT
NA	NA	TRBV27	TRBJ1-1	CASSYQGMNTEAFF	TGTGCCAGCAGTTACCAGGGTATGAACACTGAAGCTTTCTTT
NA	TRBD2	TRBV9	TRBJ2-7	CASSPRGAGDYEQYF	TGTGCCAGCAGCCCACGAGGGGCGGGGGACTACGAGCAGTACTTC
NA	NA	TRBV10-3	TRBJ2-4	CAIISGDQYF	TGTGCCATCATCTCCGGGGATCAGTACTTC
many	NA	TRBV19	TRBJ2-1	CASTPQRVSYNEQFF	TGTGCCAGTACTCCCCAGCGGGTCTCCTACAATGAGCAGTTCTTC
NA	TRBD1	TRBV5-4	TRBJ2-2	CASSLMGQGNTGELFF	TGTGCCAGCAGCTTGATGGGACAGGGGAACACCGGGGAGCTGTTTTTT
NA	TRBD2	TRBV7-2	TRBJ2-5	CASRLGGALEETQYF	TGTGCCAGCAGGCTCGGGGGGGCTTTGGAGGAGACCCAGTACTTC
NA	NA	TRBV7-9	TRBJ2-3	CASSLYQLRADTQYF	TGTGCCAGCAGCTTATACCAGCTCAGGGCCGATACGCAGTATTTT
NA	TRBD1	TRBV18	TRBJ1-2	CASSPIGQGPTTLHNYGYTF	TGTGCCAGCTCACCAATCGGACAGGGGCCCACCACGCTACATAACTATGGCTACACCTTC
NA	NA	TRBV28	TRBJ2-3	CASRQVSTDTQYF	TGTGCCAGCCGACAGGTCAGCACAGATACGCAGTATTTT
NA	NA	TRBV29-1	TRBJ1-2	CSVRDTLDGGYTF	TGCAGCGTTCGGGACACCCTGGACGGGGGCTACACCTTC
NA	NA	TRBV11-3	TRBJ1-6	CASSAGGGNLSPLHF	TGTGCCAGCAGCGCCGGGGGGGGGAACTTATCACCCCTCCACTTT
NA	TRBD2	TRBV2	TRBJ2-1	CASTTRASGKQSEQFF	TGTGCCAGCACCACGCGGGCTAGCGGGAAACAGAGTGAGCAGTTCTTC
NA	TRBD2	TRBV28	TRBJ2-7	CASSLSGRKVKYEQYF	TGTGCCAGCAGCCTCAGCGGGAGGAAAGTCAAATACGAGCAGTACTTC
NA	NA	TRBV7-9	TRBJ2-7	CASSGGPSYEQYF	TGTGCCAGCAGCGGGGGCCCCTCCTACGAGCAGTACTTC
NA	TRBD2	TRBV5-4	TRBJ2-3	CASSDRLAGITDTQYF	TGTGCCAGCAGCGATAGACTAGCGGGAATCACAGATACGCAGTATTTT
NA	NA	TRBV14	TRBJ2-6	CASSQPHSGAGANVLTF	TGTGCCAGCAGCCAACCACACTCAGGGGCTGGGGCCAACGTCCTGACTTTC
NA	TRBD1	TRBV29-1	TRBJ2-1	CSVGQGGNEQFF	TGCAGCGTGGGACAGGGGGGAAATGAGCAGTTCTTC
NA	TRBD2	TRBV7-9	TRBJ2-5	CASSLARVTSGIPETQYF	TGTGCCAGCAGCTTAGCTCGTGTGACTAGCGGAATACCTGAGACCCAGTACTTC
NA	TRBD1	TRBV12-3/TRBV12-4	TRBJ2-5	CASRGQRKYF	TGTGCCAGCAGGGGACAGCGCAAGTACTTC
NA	NA	TRBV2	TRBJ2-1	CASSEGVTEKFF	TGTGCCAGCAGCGAAGGAGTGACAGAGAAGTTCTTC
NA	NA	TRBV12-5	TRBJ1-3	CASGPTGSGNTIYF	TGTGCTAGTGGTCCGACAGGTTCTGGAAACACCATATATTTT
NA	TRBD1	TRBV7-9	TRBJ1-4	CASSPGTAPVEKLFF	TGTGCCAGCAGCCCAGGGACAGCCCCCGTTGAAAAACTGTTTTTT
NA	NA	TRBV3-1/TRBV3-2	TRBJ1-5	CASSQDPEGNQPQHF	TGTGCCAGCAGCCAAGACCCAGAGGGCAATCAGCCCCAGCATTTT
few	NA	TRBV7-9	TRBJ2-7	CASSRDIGEQYF	TGTGCCAGCAGCCGGGACATCGGCGAGCAGTACTTC
NA	NA	TRBV5-1	TRBJ2-5	CASSWKGRPETQYF	TGCGCCAGCAGCTGGAAGGGGAGGCCAGAGACCCAGTACTTC
once	NA	TRBV6-5	TRBJ2-1	CASSRLSGNFNEQFF	TGTGCCAGCAGTCGACTTTCAGGGAATTTTAATGAGCAGTTCTTC
NA	NA	TRBV27	TRBJ2-7	CASGEARAYEQYF	TGTGCCAGCGGGGAAGCGAGGGCTTACGAGCAGTACTTC
NA	TRBD1	TRBV6-4	TRBJ2-6	CASSPGQGMSGANVLTF	TGTGCCAGCAGCCCGGGACAGGGGATGTCTGGGGCCAACGTCCTGACTTTC
NA	NA	TRBV7-6	TRBJ1-3	CASSSRGISGNTIYF	TGTGCCAGCAGCTCCCGGGGAATCTCTGGAAACACCATATATTTT
NA	NA	TRBV28	TRBJ1-5	CASSVDRSYSNQPQHF	TGTGCCAGCAGTGTAGACAGGAGCTATAGCAATCAGCCCCAGCATTTT
NA	NA	TRBV9	TRBJ2-5	CASSVQGGGVETQYF	TGTGCCAGCAGCGTTCAGGGGGGAGGAGTGGAGACCCAGTACTTC
NA	NA	TRBV28	TRBJ2-7	CASSLLPDSSYEQYF	TGTGCCAGCAGCCTTCTCCCGGACAGCTCCTACGAGCAGTACTTC
NA	NA	TRBV5-1	TRBJ2-1	CASSLIDSSYNEQFF	TGCGCCAGCAGCTTGATAGACAGCTCCTACAATGAGCAGTTCTTC
few	TRBD1	TRBV6-5	TRBJ2-7	CASSLDRGFYEQYF	TGTGCCAGCAGTCTGGACAGGGGATTCTACGAGCAGTACTTC
NA	TRBD2	TRBV2	TRBJ2-5	CASSDVGLAGNGETQYF	TGTGCCAGCAGCGACGTAGGACTAGCGGGTAATGGGGAGACCCAGTACTTC
NA	NA	TRBV2	TRBJ2-2	CASREYFTGELFF	TGTGCCAGCAGGGAGTACTTCACCGGGGAGCTGTTTTTT
NA	NA	TRBV27	TRBJ2-5	CASSPRAWGSETQYF	TGTGCCAGCAGTCCACGTGCGTGGGGCTCGGAGACCCAGTACTTC
NA	TRBD2	TRBV6-1	TRBJ2-7	CASSEKREIDEQYF	TGTGCCAGCAGTGAAAAGCGGGAGATCGACGAGCAGTACTTC
NA	TRBD1	TRBV18	TRBJ2-7	CASSHSGQGIYEQYF	TGTGCCAGCTCACACTCGGGACAGGGGATTTACGAGCAGTACTTC
NA	NA	TRBV9	TRBJ2-7	CASSVQGWEQYF	TGTGCCAGCAGCGTACAGGGGTGGGAGCAGTACTTC
NA	TRBD2	TRBV27	TRBJ2-7	CASSLSLVSGRSHEQYF	TGTGCCAGCAGCCTAAGCCTCGTGAGCGGGAGATCCCACGAGCAGTACTTC
NA	TRBD2	TRBV4-1	TRBJ2-1	CASSQESGPLAGVRDEQFF	TGCGCCAGCAGCCAAGAGAGCGGGCCCCTAGCGGGAGTTAGGGATGAGCAGTTCTTC
NA	TRBD2	TRBV18	TRBJ2-2	CASSPGLAGVTGELFF	TGTGCCAGCTCCCCCGGACTAGCGGGAGTCACCGGGGAGCTGTTTTTT
once	TRBD2	TRBV5-6	TRBJ2-1	CASSLVASGLYNEQFF	TGTGCCAGCAGCTTGGTGGCTAGCGGATTATACAATGAGCAGTTCTTC
NA	NA	TRBV12-5	TRBJ2-3	CASGIRAMAGTDTQYF	TGTGCTAGTGGTATCAGGGCAATGGCAGGCACAGATACGCAGTATTTT
NA	NA	TRBV9	TRBJ2-7	CASSVGGLSSYEQYF	TGTGCCAGCAGCGTGGGGGGACTCTCGTCCTACGAGCAGTACTTC
NA	TRBD1	TRBV19	TRBJ2-6	CASSKDRGNVLTF	TGTGCCAGTAGTAAGGACAGGGGAAACGTCCTGACTTTC
NA	NA	TRBV12-2	TRBJ1-5	CASRPPPSTAPSNQPQHF	TGTGCAAGTCGCCCACCCCCCTCGACAGCCCCTAGCAATCAGCCCCAGCATTTT
NA	TRBD1	TRBV7-9	TRBJ1-1	CASSLNEGANTEAFF	TGTGCCAGCAGCTTGAATGAGGGGGCGAACACTGAAGCTTTCTTT
once	TRBD1	TRBV19	TRBJ2-7	CASSPDRVPYEQYF	TGTGCCAGTAGTCCGGACAGGGTACCTTACGAGCAGTACTTC
NA	TRBD2	TRBV2	TRBJ2-1	CASSTDGLAGRPQFF	TGTGCCAGCAGCACGGATGGACTAGCGGGTCGACCTCAGTTCTTC
NA	NA	TRBV10-3	TRBJ2-7	CAISEHRASSYEQYF	TGTGCCATCAGTGAGCACAGGGCAAGCTCCTACGAGCAGTACTTC
few	TRBD1	TRBV29-1	TRBJ2-1	CSVDGTGGLDEQFF	TGCAGCGTTGACGGGACAGGGGGCTTAGATGAGCAGTTCTTC